This T cell receptor beta chain was sequenced for a study of cytomegalovirus exposure and HLA in healthy donors. The PCR contained 60 Vbeta and 13 Jbeta primers. Here immunoSEQ multiplex PCR was the method, and the copy in TCRdb shows in-frame clones only, minus some. The repertoire holds 120,000 to 150,000 clones, with 80% as singletons. Regarding this clone: Its antigen is still unknown.

Regarding the study as a whole: Presence/absence analyses took donor sequencing depth as roughly uniform. A later analysis linked 15,000 to 20,000 TCR beta sequences to HLA alleles at 0.05 false discovery rate.

This receptor was obtained from a woman aged 25 to 39 in good health and CMV-seronegative. The source material was PBMCs.

The DNA for the CDR3 is TGTGCCGTTGCAAGGACACCTTTCTCTGGAAACACCATATATTTT. This sequence encodes CAVARTPFSGNTIYF. This sequence joins TRBV21-1 and TRBJ1-3; no check of the table's D call, TRBD1, against the DNA was made. TRBV21-1 is termed a pseudogene. The CDR3 is made up of 15 amino acids.